This T cell receptor (beta chain) was captured by sequencing in a study of molecular identifiers for immune sequencing clone quantification. The CDR3 totals 14 residues. Trimming removed 4 bases at V and 4 bases at J, with 11 bases between. TCRdb redid the calling of the PCR reads with MiXCR, one entry per CDR3 protein. The table records 460,000 or so distinct CDR3 sequences, about 21% of them present only once. This clonotype has at least ten counts. Sequencing was done on a sample of naive CD8+ T cells from blood, with Jurkat cell RNA spiked in. The subset: FACS-sorted CD8+CD4-CCR7+CD45RA+ naive T cells. The rearrangement uses TRBV12-3 or TRBV12-4 and TRBJ1-5; no reliable D call. The TCR originated in a human donor in good health. Some libraries in this study had Jurkat cell RNA spiked in. The CDR3 is CASSSGRTNQPQHF. In nucleotides, the CDR3 is TGTGCCAGCAGTTCCGGACGGACGAATCAGCCCCAGCATTTT.